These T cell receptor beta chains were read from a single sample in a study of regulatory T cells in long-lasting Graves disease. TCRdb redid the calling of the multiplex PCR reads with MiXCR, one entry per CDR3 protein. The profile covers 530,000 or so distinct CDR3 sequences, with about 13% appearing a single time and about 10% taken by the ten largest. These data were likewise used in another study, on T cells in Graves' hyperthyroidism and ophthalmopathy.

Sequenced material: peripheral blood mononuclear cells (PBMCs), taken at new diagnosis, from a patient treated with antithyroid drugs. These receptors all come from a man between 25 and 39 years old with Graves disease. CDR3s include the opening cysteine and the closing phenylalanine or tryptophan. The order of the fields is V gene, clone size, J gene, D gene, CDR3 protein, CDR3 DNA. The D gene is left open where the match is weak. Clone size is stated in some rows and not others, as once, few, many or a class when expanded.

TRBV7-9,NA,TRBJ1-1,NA,CASSLELGGTEAFF,TGTGCCAGCAGCTTAGAACTAGGGGGCACTGAAGCTTTCTTT
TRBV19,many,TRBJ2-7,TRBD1,CASSPYRGQGLTEVDEQYF,TGTGCCAGTAGTCCATATCGGGGACAGGGGTTGACCGAAGTCGACGAGCAGTACTTC
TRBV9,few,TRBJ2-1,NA,CASSPLPGIHNEQFF,TGTGCCAGCAGCCCCCTCCCCGGGATACACAATGAGCAGTTCTTC
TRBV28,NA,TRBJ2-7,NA,CASSTLGGTPYEQYF,TGTGCCAGCAGTACCCTCGGCGGGACCCCCTACGAGCAGTACTTC
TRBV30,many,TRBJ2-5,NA,CAWSSAPETQYF,TGTGCCTGGAGTAGTGCCCCAGAGACCCAGTACTTC
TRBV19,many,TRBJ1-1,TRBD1,CASSSRQGARAEAFF,TGTGCCAGTAGTTCCCGTCAGGGGGCGAGGGCTGAAGCTTTCTTT
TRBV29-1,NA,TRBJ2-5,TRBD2,CSVEDRFRSGTGETQYF,TGCAGCGTTGAAGATCGATTCCGGAGCGGGACGGGAGAGACCCAGTACTTC
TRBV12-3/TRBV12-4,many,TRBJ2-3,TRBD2,CASRRTSGRDTDTQYF,TGTGCCAGCCGTCGGACTAGCGGGAGGGACACAGATACGCAGTATTTT
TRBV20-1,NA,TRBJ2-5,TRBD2,CSARVGGRGETQYF,TGCAGTGCTAGAGTTGGCGGGAGGGGGGAGACCCAGTACTTC
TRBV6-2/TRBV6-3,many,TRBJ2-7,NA,CASSWGQGGTYEQYF,TGTGCCAGCAGTTGGGGCCAGGGGGGAACCTACGAGCAGTACTTC
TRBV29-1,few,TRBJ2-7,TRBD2,CSVRGGGTYEQYF,TGCAGCGTCCGGGGGGGGGGGACCTACGAGCAGTACTTC
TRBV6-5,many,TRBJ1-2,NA,CASSYSTEVYGYTF,TGTGCCAGCAGTTACTCGACAGAGGTCTATGGCTACACCTTC
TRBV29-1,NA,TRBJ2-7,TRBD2,CSVEDGEMGLGSRGQYF,TGCAGCGTTGAAGATGGAGAGATGGGACTAGGGAGTCGTGGGCAGTACTTC
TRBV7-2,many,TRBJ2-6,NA,CASISGSGANVLTF,TGTGCCAGCATCAGTGGTTCTGGGGCCAACGTCCTGACTTTC
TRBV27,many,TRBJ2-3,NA,CASSLMFRSSTDTQYF,TGTGCCAGCAGCCTTATGTTCAGATCTAGCACAGATACGCAGTATTTT
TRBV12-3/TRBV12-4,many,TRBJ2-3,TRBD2,CASTPQAGGNTQYF,TGTGCCAGCACCCCACAAGCGGGAGGCAATACGCAGTATTTT
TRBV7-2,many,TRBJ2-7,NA,CASSWADEQYF,TGTGCCAGCAGCTGGGCAGACGAGCAGTACTTC
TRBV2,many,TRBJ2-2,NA,CASSPTHTGELFF,TGTGCCAGCAGTCCCACGCACACCGGGGAGCTGTTTTTT
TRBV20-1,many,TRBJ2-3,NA,CSARTEQTDTQYF,TGCAGTGCTAGGACGGAGCAGACAGATACGCAGTATTTT
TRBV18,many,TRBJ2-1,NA,CASSPTGYNEQFF,TGTGCCAGCAGCCCCACAGGGTACAATGAGCAGTTCTTC
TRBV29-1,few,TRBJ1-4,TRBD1,CSVSQGAEEKLFF,TGCAGCGTCTCACAGGGGGCAGAAGAAAAACTGTTTTTT
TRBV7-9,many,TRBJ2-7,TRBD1,CASSLDGQVFYEQYF,TGTGCCAGCAGCTTAGATGGACAGGTATTCTACGAGCAGTACTTC
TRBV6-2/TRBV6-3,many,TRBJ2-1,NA,CASSPLESSYNEQFF,TGTGCCAGCAGCCCCCTAGAGAGCTCCTACAATGAGCAGTTCTTC
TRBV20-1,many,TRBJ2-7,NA,CSASPGTGRDEQYF,TGCAGTGCTTCGCCGGGCACAGGGAGAGACGAGCAGTACTTC
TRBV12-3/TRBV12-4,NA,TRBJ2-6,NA,CASCSSGANVLTF,TGTGCCAGCTGTAGTTCTGGGGCCAACGTCCTGACTTTC
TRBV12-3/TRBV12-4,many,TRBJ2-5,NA,CASISGTRGRETQYF,TGTGCCAGCATCTCCGGGACCCGGGGGCGAGAGACCCAGTACTTC
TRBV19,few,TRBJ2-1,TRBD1,CASSIRDSDNEQFF,TGTGCCAGTAGTATCCGGGACAGTGACAATGAGCAGTTCTTC
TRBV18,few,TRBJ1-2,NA,CASSPPTRGGYTF,TGTGCCAGCTCACCACCGACTAGGGGAGGCTACACCTTC
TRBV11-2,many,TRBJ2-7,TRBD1,CASSLTGGLAYEQYF,TGTGCCAGCAGCTTAACAGGGGGGTTAGCCTACGAGCAGTACTTC
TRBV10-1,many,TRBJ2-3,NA,CASSESSGVGRDTQYF,TGCGCCAGCAGTGAGTCTTCGGGAGTTGGTAGAGATACGCAGTATTTT
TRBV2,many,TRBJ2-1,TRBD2,CAILATLRNEQFF,TGTGCCATACTAGCGACTCTTCGGAATGAGCAGTTCTTC
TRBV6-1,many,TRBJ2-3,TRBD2,CTSTTGAGADTQYF,TGTACCAGCACAACGGGAGCGGGAGCAGATACGCAGTATTTT
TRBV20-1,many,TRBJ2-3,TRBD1,CSAPPSRGGEDTQYF,TGCAGTGCCCCCCCCTCTCGAGGGGGCGAAGATACGCAGTATTTT
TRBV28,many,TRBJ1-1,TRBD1,CASSLSQGDEAFF,TGTGCCAGCAGTTTATCTCAGGGGGATGAAGCTTTCTTT
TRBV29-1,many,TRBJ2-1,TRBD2,CSGQREGATNEQFF,TGCAGCGGCCAGAGGGAGGGCGCCACCAATGAGCAGTTCTTC
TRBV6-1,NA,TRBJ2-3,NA,CAAELDTQYF,TGTGCCGCTGAGCTGGATACGCAGTATTTT
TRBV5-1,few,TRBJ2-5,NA,CASSPGGVFQETQYF,TGCGCCAGCAGCCCCGGAGGCGTCTTCCAAGAGACCCAGTACTTC
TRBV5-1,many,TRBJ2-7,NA,CASSLEGRLRYF,TGCGCCAGCAGCTTGGAGGGACGACTTCGGTACTTC
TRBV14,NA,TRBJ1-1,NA,CASSQPLFNTEAFF,TGTGCCAGCAGCCAGCCCCTTTTTAACACTGAAGCTTTCTTT
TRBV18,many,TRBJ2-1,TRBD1,CASSPADRGNEQFF,TGTGCCAGCTCACCGGCGGACAGGGGGAATGAGCAGTTCTTC
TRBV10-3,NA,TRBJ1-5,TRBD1,CAISSDRGGNQPQHF,TGTGCCATCAGTTCAGACAGGGGAGGCAATCAGCCCCAGCATTTT
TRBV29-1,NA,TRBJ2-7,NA,CSVEEGAGRVQYF,TGCAGCGTTGAAGAGGGGGCAGGGCGGGTGCAGTACTTC
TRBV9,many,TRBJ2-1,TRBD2,CASSALHRGEGRYNEQFF,TGTGCCAGCAGCGCCCTCCATCGAGGGGAGGGGAGATACAATGAGCAGTTCTTC